The 6 T cell receptor beta chains presented below share a single source sample, sequenced in a study of blood T cell repertoires in COVID-19. Sequenced by immunoSEQ multiplex PCR; TCRdb stores in-frame clones only, minus some. The table has hundreds of thousands of clones, roughly nine tenths seen once. The source material was PBMCs or T cells enriched from blood (not recorded which). Every receptor here comes from a man aged 18 to 30 who had recovered from COVID-19.

The chain recombines TRBV7-3 with TRBJ2-1; 8 bases align to TRBD1. The CDR3 loop spans 16 amino acids. CDR1 SGHTA and CDR2 FQGTGA come from the germline V gene. V shed 5 bases and J 7 bases; nucleotides not matched to a gene: 13. The CDR3 sequence is CASSPTLGQGANEQFF. As DNA, the CDR3 is TGTGCCAGCAGCCCCACCTTAGGGCAGGGGGCTAATGAGCAGTTCTTC.

This rearrangement joins TRBV2 to TRBJ2-7; unclear D gene. Germline V gives CDR1 SNHLY, CDR2 FYNNEI. The V and J ends lost 4 bases and 5 bases respectively, with 9 bases between them. This CDR3 has 12 residues. This chain's CDR3 is CASSVWPDEQYF. CDR3 bases: TGTGCCAGCAGTGTCTGGCCTGACGAGCAGTACTTC.

This clone was detected only a few times. The V and J genes are TRBV9 and TRBJ1-2; 11 bases map to TRBD1. The CDR3 is 14 residues long. V shed 3 bases, J shed 5 bases, and the junction held 3 bases outside the gene matches. The germline gives CDR1 SGDLS, CDR2 YYNGEE. CDR3 amino acids: CASSAGQGAYGYTF. The CDR3 DNA reads TGTGCCAGCAGCGCCGGACAGGGGGCGTATGGCTACACCTTC.

CDR3 region: CASGLYRDRVIHEQYF. Here the CDR3 DNA reads TGTGCCAGCGGCCTGTACCGGGACAGGGTGATCCACGAGCAGTACTTC. The V call is TRBV3-1 (or the pseudogene TRBV3-2), the J call TRBJ2-7; 9 bases align to TRBD1. This CDR3 has 16 residues. Germline loops: CDR1 LGHDT, CDR2 YNNKEL (reference sequence). V was pared by 8 bases and J by 5 bases, with 16 bases of the junction left unmatched.

This clone has only one observation. This sequence joins TRBV10-3 and TRBJ2-5, with D maybe TRBD2 (5 bases). From germline, CDR1 is ENHRY and CDR2 SYGVKD. The V and J ends lost 2 bases and 5 bases respectively, with 6 bases between them. The CDR3 is 12 amino acids. The CDR3 nucleotides are TGTGCCATCAGTGAGGGGAGTGAGACCCAGTACTTC. This encodes CAISEGSETQYF.

The J gene is TRBJ2-1, the V gene TRBV3-1 (or the pseudogene TRBV3-2), with 7 bases identical to TRBD2. The V gene end was trimmed by 3 bases and the J gene end by 8 bases; junction bases not matched to a gene: 28. CDR1 and CDR2 from the germline V gene are LGHDT and YNNKEL (reference sequence). CDR3 length equals 21 residues. DNA for the CDR3: TGTGCCAGCAGCCAGATTCCCCGTTCGAGGTCTAGCGGTCCCCCTGGCGATGAGCAGTTCTTC. Translated, it gives CASSQIPRSRSSGPPGDEQFF.